This T cell receptor beta chain emerged from a study of blood T cell repertoires in COVID-19. This CDR3 is 18 amino acids long. Per the germline V gene, CDR1 is MGHDK and CDR2 is SYGVNS. V was clipped by 5 bases and J by 0 bases; unmatched bases: 14. Participants were placed into cohorts based on the clinical history they reported. The protocol was immunoSEQ multiplex PCR, while the TCRdb copy is restricted to in-frame clones and leaves out a portion. Seen here are 150,000 to 250,000 clones, about 80% observed once, and the top ten hold roughly 7%. This receptor was obtained from a man between 35 and 55 years old who had recovered from COVID-19. This chain links TRBV25-1 with TRBJ1-1; 8 positions match TRBD1. The specimen sequenced was PBMCs or T cells enriched from blood (not recorded which). The CDR3 loop is CASSSTLRQGNMNTEAFF. As DNA, the CDR3 is TGTGCCAGCAGTTCCACACTTAGACAGGGGAATATGAACACTGAAGCTTTCTTT.